A few counts support the clone carrying this T cell receptor (beta chain). Its antigen is unidentified. Nashville, Tennessee was home to all donors, each a Caucasian adult. 200 to 250 ng DNA, approximately 31,000 T cell genomes, went into each sorted-subset replicate PCR. Clones were read by immunoSEQ multiplex PCR, and TCRdb kept only the in-frame ones, dropping some. This sample has about 980,000 clones, with 70% to 85% found just once. The data derive from a study of shared clonotypes between healthy human individuals. Findings and caveats of the study: Approximately 5.3% was the fraction of naive CD4 clonotypes found shared across four donors.

V was shortened by 1 base and J by 9 bases, with 9 bases between the two germline ends. This CDR3 is built from 11 residues. Germline CDR1 and CDR2: GTSNPN and SVGIG (reference sequence). Sequenced: memory CD4+ T cells sorted from blood. Stated subset: CD45RA-negative fraction. V is TRBV30 and J is TRBJ1-2; the D is unclear. This clonotype was obtained from a man between 18 and 29 years old in good health. The CDR3 DNA sequence: TGTGCCTGGAGTGGGGGTGAGAGCTACACCTTC. This codes for CAWSGGESYTF.